One TCR beta chain is described in this entry. What it binds is not known. This specimen belongs to a study of T cell clonotyping in hematopoietic cell transplantation. The study's findings and limits: Cells were unsorted, so CD4 and CD8 contributions were not separated. Few recipient clonotypes overlapped donors; over 95% were de novo at given depth. Recipient TCR diversity dropped after transplant; expanded clonotypes rose from day 30 to 180. Higher Inverse Simpson Index values in graft donor and pretransplant recipient predicted broader posttransplant TCR diversity.

The CDR3 has 12 amino acids. Trimming stripped 0 bases from V and 7 bases from J, with 5 bases between. The germline V gene encodes CDR1 SGHNT and CDR2 YYREEE (reference sequence). Measured with immunoSEQ multiplex PCR; TCRdb has only the in-frame clones, and not every one. In the table there are under 6,000 clones, approximately 94% of which are singletons. This chain connects TRBV5-4 to TRBJ2-1, with D unclear. Sequences were derived from PBMCs, sampled 180 days after allogeneic stem cell transplant. The TCR originated in a male patient aged 55 to 69 who had an allogeneic stem cell transplant from a related donor, so the T cells may come from the graft donor. Some clones in this sample may be carry-over from other donors' samples. The CDR3 loop reads CASSLDGNEQFF. The CDR3 nucleotides read TGTGCCAGCAGCTTGGACGGGAATGAGCAGTTCTTC. The variable domain in full, completed from reference TRBV5-4 and TRBJ2-1, reads ETGVTQSPTHLIKTRGQQVTLRCSSQSGHNTVSWYQQALGQGPQFIFQYYREEENGRGNFPPRFSGLQFPNYSSELNVNALELDDSALYLCASSLDGNEQFFGPGTRLTVL.